This TCR beta chain was captured by sequencing in a study of blood T cell repertoires in COVID-19. Study information: The cDNA or gDNA used as material had been derived from T cells, B-cell-depleted T cells, or PBMCs.

In the original analysis: Nucleated cell counts were estimated from reference gene primer amplification. The method was immunoSEQ multiplex PCR; TCRdb's version includes in-frame clones alone and lacks a portion of them. V and J calls plus clone size are reproduced from that table; the DNA served to infer D and trimming. The table records roughly 250,000 clones, around 87% of them present only once. Adults between roughly 18 and 89 years of age took part from 20 to 25 US areas. Membership in each cohort depended on participant-reported clinical history. This clonotype was sampled from a woman aged 50 to 65 who had recovered from COVID-19. Material for sequencing was PBMCs or T cells enriched from blood (not recorded which).

The CDR3 region has the DNA TGTGCCAGCAGCGCTAGGCTCACAGATACGCAGTATTTT. The encoded protein is CASSARLTDTQYF. The rearrangement links TRBV14 to TRBJ2-3; D gene unclear. The CDR3 is made up of 13 amino acids. V was pared by 5 bases and J by 2 bases, with 8 bases between. The germline gives CDR1 SGHDN, CDR2 FVKESK.